The 19 T cell receptor beta chains in this list originate from one sample, sequenced in a study of blood T cell repertoires in COVID-19. The method was immunoSEQ multiplex PCR; TCRdb's version includes in-frame clones alone and lacks a portion of them. The table lists some 87,000 clones, about four fifths of them singletons. The source material was peripheral blood. These receptor sequences come from a human donor in a cohort sampled during active COVID-19.

Here the CDR3 DNA reads TGTGCCACCAGTGTGGGGGACAGAGGAGCTTTCTTT. This translates into CATSVGDRGAFF. The V gene is TRBV24-1, the J gene TRBJ1-1; 7 bases align to TRBD1. The V segment lost 5 bases and the J segment 10 bases; nucleotides outside the gene matches: 6. CDR3 length: 12 residues. In germline, CDR1 is KGHDR, CDR2 SFDVKD.

V and J are TRBV19 and TRBJ2-1; 11 bases match TRBD1. V dropped 6 bases and J dropped 6; count of bases not matched to a gene: 7. Germline CDR1 is LNHDA and CDR2 is SQIVND (reference sequence). The CDR3 covers 15 residues. The CDR3 DNA reads TGTGCCAGTAGATTCGACGGGACAGGGGGCAATGAGCAGTTCTTC. This gives the protein CASRFDGTGGNEQFF.

The chain is built from TRBV5-8 and TRBJ1-1, with a possible D match to TRBD1 (6 bases). Trimming took 5 bases from V and 2 from J, leaving 13 bases between them. The CDR3 extends over 14 amino acids. Germline V gene lookup returns CDR1 SGHTS and CDR2 YDEGEE. CDR3 in DNA: TGTGCCAGCAGTTTCAGAGGGGGAAACACTGAAGCTTTCTTT. Its protein is CASSFRGGNTEAFF.

This clone has only a few counts. This chain connects TRBV7-6 to TRBJ2-7; 8 nucleotides align to TRBD1. Germline CDR1 reads SGHVS; CDR2 reads FNYEAQ. The CDR3 is 15 residues long. V was pared by 4 bases and J by 0 bases, with 5 bases of the junction left unmatched. The CDR3 nucleotides read TGTGCCAGCAGCTGGACGGACAGGGACTCCTACGAGCAGTACTTC. It encodes CASSWTDRDSYEQYF.

The CDR3 is CASSSPQGINYGYTF. As DNA, the CDR3 is TGTGCCAGCAGCTCTCCACAGGGGATTAACTATGGCTACACCTTC. The chain carries TRBV9 and TRBJ1-2; TRBD1 aligns across 7 bases. V was clipped by 4 bases and J by 1 base; unmatched bases: 7. The CDR3 runs to 15 residues. Germline V gives CDR1 SGDLS, CDR2 YYNGEE.

This chain connects TRBV12-3 or TRBV12-4 to TRBJ2-7; D gene unclear. This CDR3 spans 12 amino acids. Trimming stripped 6 bases from V and 1 base from J, with 7 bases between. The CDR3 reads CASSAESYEQYF. CDR3 DNA: TGTGCCAGCAGCGCGGAATCCTACGAGCAGTACTTC.

This chain uses TRBV6-5 with TRBJ2-5; TRBD2 agrees at 7 bases. The V and J ends lost 3 bases and 6 bases, in that order; junction bases with no gene match: 7. CDR1 is MNHEY and CDR2 is SVGAGI in the germline V gene. The CDR3 runs to 14 residues. The CDR3 is CASSYDGGRKTQYF. As DNA, the CDR3 is TGTGCCAGCAGTTATGACGGGGGGAGAAAGACCCAGTACTTC.

The J gene is TRBJ2-3, the V gene TRBV6-5; 8 bases map to TRBD2. Trimming took 8 bases from V and 3 from J; bases not matched to a gene: 10. Per germline, CDR1 MNHEY and CDR2 SVGAGI. The CDR3 has 15 residues. The CDR3 spells CASAESGSTTDTQYF. CDR3 DNA: TGTGCCAGCGCCGAGAGCGGGAGTACAACAGATACGCAGTATTTT.

This chain connects TRBV24-1 to TRBJ2-1; 12 nucleotides line up with TRBD2. The V gene's germline CDR1 is KGHDR and CDR2 SFDVKD. CDR3 length: 17 residues. J gave up 9 bases and V 4 bases, and 12 bases lay outside the gene matches. The CDR3 DNA reads as TGTGCCACCAGTGAGCAATCTAGCGGGAGGGCCCTCGGTGAGCAGTTCTTC. It translates to CATSEQSSGRALGEQFF.

This clone was recorded only once. The CDR3 spells CASSVTAINSGNTIYF. CDR3 nucleotides: TGTGCCAGCAGCGTAACAGCTATAAACTCTGGAAACACCATATATTTT. The chain has TRBV9 and TRBJ1-3; D uncertain. This CDR3 is built from 16 residues. The V end lost 1 base, the J end lost 0 bases, and 11 bases lay between the germline ends. CDR1 is SGDLS, CDR2 YYNGEE, per germline.

The J gene is TRBJ1-5, the V gene TRBV2, with TRBD1 as a possible D gene (5 bases). This CDR3 has 15 residues. Trimming left V 4 bases short and J 1 base short, with 11 bases between. Germline lookup yields CDR1 SNHLY and CDR2 FYNNEI. The chain's CDR3 is CASSVRQTSNQPQHF. The DNA of the CDR3 is TGTGCCAGCAGTGTTAGACAGACCAGCAATCAGCCCCAGCATTTT.

The rearrangement links TRBV5-5 to TRBJ1-5, with a weak D call TRBD1 (5 bases). This CDR3 region has 15 residues. Germline CDR1 is SGHKS and CDR2 is YYEKEE (reference sequence). Trimming removed 0 bases from V and 6 bases from J, with 13 bases in between. The CDR3 DNA is TGTGCCAGCAGCTTGGGTCAGGGTCTCACTCAGCCCCAGCATTTT. The encoded protein is CASSLGQGLTQPQHF.

The chain is built from TRBV29-1 and TRBJ1-1; no clear D gene. The germline V and J ends were trimmed by 4 bases and 2 bases, with 14 bases remaining between them. Germline CDR1 SQVTM, CDR2 ANQGSEA. The CDR3 loop spans 14 amino acids. CDR3 bases: TGCAGCGTTGCGACGGGAGTTCCCAACACTGAAGCTTTCTTT. It specifies CSVATGVPNTEAFF.

The chain recombines TRBV18 with TRBJ1-1; D is possibly TRBD1 (6 bases). The CDR3 totals 12 residues. The germline V and J ends were trimmed by 8 bases and 3 bases, with 10 bases remaining between them. CDR1 KGHSH and CDR2 LQKENI come from the germline V gene. The CDR3 DNA sequence: TGTGCCAGCGTCAGGACAGACACTGAAGCTTTCTTT. It codes for CASVRTDTEAFF.

The chain is built from TRBV11-2 and TRBJ1-2, with D perhaps TRBD1 (6 bases). Per the germline V gene, CDR1 is SGHAT and CDR2 is FQNNGV. V dropped 5 bases and J dropped 2 bases, with 9 bases sitting between them. The CDR3 totals 13 residues. CDR3 protein: CASSPGQNYGYTF. CDR3 sequence (DNA): TGTGCCAGCAGCCCGGGACAAAACTATGGCTACACCTTC.

This clone was found a few times. The rearrangement uses TRBV7-8 and TRBJ2-2; 7 bases are a match to TRBD2. This CDR3 region has 17 residues. Germline V gives CDR1 SGHVS, CDR2 FQNEAQ. The V and J ends lost 4 bases and 2 bases, in that order; junction bases with no gene match: 10. The DNA for the CDR3 is TGTGCCAGCAGCTCCGACCTAAGCGGGGTAAACACCGGGGAGCTGTTTTTT. As protein: CASSSDLSGVNTGELFF.

A word on this clone: The sample contains more than one DNA sequence encoding this CDR3. This chain joins TRBV18 and TRBJ2-6; 10 bases line up with TRBD1. This CDR3 comprises 18 residues. The junction had 4 bases not matched to a gene; V was cut back by 1 base and J by 1 base. Per the germline V gene, CDR1 is KGHSH and CDR2 is LQKENI. CDR3 bases: TGTGCCAGCTCACCACGGACAGGGGGAGGTTCTGGGGCCAACGTCCTGACTTTC. Residues: CASSPRTGGGSGANVLTF.

The chain couples TRBV6-6 to TRBJ1-1; D perhaps matches TRBD1 (5 bases). The CDR3 is 16 residues long. From germline, CDR1 is MNHNY and CDR2 SVGAGI (reference sequence). The V end lost 5 bases, the J end lost 1 base, and 17 bases lay between the germline ends. CDR3 in DNA: TGTGCCAGCAGTCGATCAGGGATCCAGGGGAACACTGAAGCTTTCTTT. As protein: CASSRSGIQGNTEAFF.

This sequence joins TRBV6-5 and TRBJ1-5; D is unresolved. Germline CDR1 and CDR2: MNHEY and SVGAGI. Trimming removed 7 bases at V and 5 bases at J, with 9 bases between. This CDR3 is 12 amino acids long. The CDR3 DNA follows: TGTGCCAGCACTTCCGGTCATCAGCCCCAGCATTTT. The encoded protein is CASTSGHQPQHF.